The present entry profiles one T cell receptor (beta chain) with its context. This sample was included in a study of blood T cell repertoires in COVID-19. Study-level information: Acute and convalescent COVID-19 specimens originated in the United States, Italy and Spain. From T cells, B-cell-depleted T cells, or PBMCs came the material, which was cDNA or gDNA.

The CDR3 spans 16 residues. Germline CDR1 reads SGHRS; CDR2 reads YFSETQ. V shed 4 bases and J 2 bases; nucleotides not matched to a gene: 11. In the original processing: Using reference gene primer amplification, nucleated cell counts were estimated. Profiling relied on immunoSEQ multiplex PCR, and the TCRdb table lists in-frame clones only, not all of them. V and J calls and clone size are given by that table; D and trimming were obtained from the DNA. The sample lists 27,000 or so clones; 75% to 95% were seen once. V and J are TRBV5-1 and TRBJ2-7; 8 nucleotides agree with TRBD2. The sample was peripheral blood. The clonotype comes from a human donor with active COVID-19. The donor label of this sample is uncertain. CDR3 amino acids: CASSPILGSGTYEQYF. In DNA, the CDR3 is TGCGCCAGCAGCCCGATCCTAGGTAGCGGGACCTACGAGCAGTACTTC.